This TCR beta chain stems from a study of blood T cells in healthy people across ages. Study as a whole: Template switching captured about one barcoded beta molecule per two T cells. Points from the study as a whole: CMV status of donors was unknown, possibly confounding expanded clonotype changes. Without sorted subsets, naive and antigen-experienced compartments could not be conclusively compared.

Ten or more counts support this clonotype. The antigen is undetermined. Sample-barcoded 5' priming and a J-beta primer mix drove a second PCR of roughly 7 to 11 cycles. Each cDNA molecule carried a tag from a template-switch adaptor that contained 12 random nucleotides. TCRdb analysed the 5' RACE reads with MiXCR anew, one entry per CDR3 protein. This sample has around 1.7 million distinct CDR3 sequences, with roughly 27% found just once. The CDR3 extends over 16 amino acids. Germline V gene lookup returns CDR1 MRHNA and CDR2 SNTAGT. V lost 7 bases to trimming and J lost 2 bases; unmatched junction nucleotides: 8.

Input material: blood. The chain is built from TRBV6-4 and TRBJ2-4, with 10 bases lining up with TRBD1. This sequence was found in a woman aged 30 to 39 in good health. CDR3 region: CASIPDRGQSKNIQYF. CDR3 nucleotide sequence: TGTGCCAGCATTCCCGACAGGGGGCAGTCCAAAAACATTCAGTACTTC.